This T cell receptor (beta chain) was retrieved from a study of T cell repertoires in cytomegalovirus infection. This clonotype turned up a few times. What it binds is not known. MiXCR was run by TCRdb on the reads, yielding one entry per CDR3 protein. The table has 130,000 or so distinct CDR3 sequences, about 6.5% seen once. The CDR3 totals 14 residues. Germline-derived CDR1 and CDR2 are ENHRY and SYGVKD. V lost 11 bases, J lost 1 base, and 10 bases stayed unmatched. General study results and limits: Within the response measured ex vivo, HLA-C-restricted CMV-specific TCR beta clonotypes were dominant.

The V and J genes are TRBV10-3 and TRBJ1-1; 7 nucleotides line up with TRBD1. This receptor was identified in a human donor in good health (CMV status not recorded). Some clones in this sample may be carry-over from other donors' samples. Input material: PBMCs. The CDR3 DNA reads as TGTGCCGCCAGGGGACAGACGGCGAACACTGAAGCTTTCTTT. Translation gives CAARGQTANTEAFF.